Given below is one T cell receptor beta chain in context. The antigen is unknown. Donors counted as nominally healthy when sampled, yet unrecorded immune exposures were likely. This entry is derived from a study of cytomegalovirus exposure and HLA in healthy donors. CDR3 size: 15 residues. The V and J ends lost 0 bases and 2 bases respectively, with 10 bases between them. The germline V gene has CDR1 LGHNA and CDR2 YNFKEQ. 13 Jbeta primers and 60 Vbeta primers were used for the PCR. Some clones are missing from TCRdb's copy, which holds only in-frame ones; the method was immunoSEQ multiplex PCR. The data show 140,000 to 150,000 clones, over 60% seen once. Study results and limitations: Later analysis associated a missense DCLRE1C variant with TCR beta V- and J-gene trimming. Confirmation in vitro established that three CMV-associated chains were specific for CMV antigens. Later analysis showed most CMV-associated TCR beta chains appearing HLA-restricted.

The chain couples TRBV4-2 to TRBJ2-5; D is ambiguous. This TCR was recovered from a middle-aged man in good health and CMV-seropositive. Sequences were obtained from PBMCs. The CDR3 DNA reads TGTGCCAGCAGCCAAGATCGCAGAACACAAGAGACCCAGTACTTC. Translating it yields CASSQDRRTQETQYF.